This T cell receptor beta chain appears in the sequencing data of a study of somatic mutations in cytotoxic T cells in rheumatoid arthritis. The study's findings and limits: Slight TRBV07 underrepresentation in rheumatoid arthritis patients went unadjusted for multiple comparisons.

Clones were sequenced by immunoSEQ multiplex PCR, and TCRdb holds only the in-frame ones, with some missing. Seen here are about 25,000 clones, around 76% observed once, and the top ten hold roughly 4.9%. Comment on this clone: Its antigen is unknown.

Germline CDR1 reads MNHEY; CDR2 reads SMNVEV (reference sequence). After removal of 1 base from V and 3 bases from J, the junction contained 5 bases not matched to a gene. This CDR3 has 16 residues. The sequencing input was CD8+ T cells sorted from blood. This clonotype was obtained from a man between 45 and 60 years old in good health. V usage is TRBV27 and J usage is TRBJ2-3, with 9 bases fitting TRBD2. For the CDR3, the DNA is TGTGCCAGCAGTTTATGGGCGGGAGGGCCTACAGATACGCAGTATTTT. This gives the protein CASSLWAGGPTDTQYF.